The 18 T cell receptor beta chains below were found in one sample sequenced in a study of T cells after yellow fever vaccination. TCRdb processed the 5' RACE reads anew with MiXCR; each CDR3 protein has one entry. This table has a few hundred thousand distinct CDR3 sequences, around a sixth appearing once. Sequenced material: PBMCs, taken before the yellow fever booster vaccination. Every receptor here comes from a man younger than 35 who received the YFV17D yellow fever vaccine.

The genes are TRBV30 and TRBJ2-3, with 11 bases that match TRBD2. With V trimmed by 3 bases and J by 5 bases, 10 bases remained unmatched. This CDR3 contains 16 residues. Looked up from germline, CDR1 is GTSNPN and CDR2 is SVGIG (reference sequence). The CDR3 sequence is CAWSHGSGGARDTQYF. Here the CDR3 DNA reads TGTGCCTGGAGCCACGGTAGCGGGGGGGCCAGAGATACGCAGTATTTT.

Only a few counts were recorded for this clonotype. The chain is built from TRBV7-3 and TRBJ2-7, with 8 bases lining up with TRBD1. The CDR3 is made up of 15 amino acids. Germline trimming cut 5 bases from V and 3 bases from J; bases unmatched to any gene: 9. Germline V CDR1 and CDR2: SGHTA, FQGTGA. CDR3 region: CASSVQPGGLYEQYF. CDR3 in DNA: TGTGCCAGCAGCGTTCAACCAGGGGGCCTCTACGAGCAGTACTTC.

The chain links TRBV29-1 to TRBJ1-4; D remains unclear. The CDR3 totals 14 residues. V lost 6 bases and J lost 0, with 11 bases in between. The V gene's germline CDR1 is SQVTM and CDR2 ANQGSEA. The CDR3 sequence: CSVAPRATNEKLFF. DNA of the CDR3: TGCAGCGTAGCACCCCGGGCAACTAATGAAAAACTGTTTTTT.

This clonotype has a handful of counts. The rearrangement uses TRBV12-3 or TRBV12-4 and TRBJ1-6; D gene unclear. Trimming took off 3 bases at V and 8 bases at J, with 11 bases between the two ends. This CDR3 has 14 amino acids. Here the CDR3 reads CASSLEQYYSPLHF. CDR3 sequence (DNA): TGTGCCAGCAGTTTGGAACAGTATTATTCACCCCTCCACTTT.

The V gene is TRBV5-1, the J gene TRBJ2-7; D not certain. V lost 0 bases and J 2 bases, leaving 15 bases between the germline ends. Germline V gene data show CDR1 as SGHRS and CDR2 as YFSETQ. This CDR3 spans 16 amino acids. The CDR3 DNA reads as TGCGCCAGCAGCTTGGCCGGCCAGGAACCCCCCTACGAGCAGTACTTC. Its protein product is CASSLAGQEPPYEQYF.

The chain couples TRBV12-3 or TRBV12-4 to TRBJ1-4; D is unresolved. Trimming took off 9 bases at V and 5 bases at J, with 16 bases between the two ends. This CDR3 region has 14 residues. The CDR3 loop reads CASQITSPNEKLFF. CDR3 DNA sequence: TGTGCCAGTCAGATTACCAGCCCCAATGAAAAACTGTTTTTT.

This chain links TRBV4-3 with TRBJ2-7; D is perhaps TRBD1 (6 bases). Germline CDR1 LGHNA, CDR2 YSLEER. Trimming stripped 4 bases from V and 4 bases from J, with 14 bases between. The CDR3 has 14 amino acids. CDR3 region: CASSPARGTYEQYF. The CDR3 DNA reads TGCGCCAGCAGCCCCGCCAGGGGAACTTACGAGCAGTACTTC.

This chain joins TRBV29-1 and TRBJ2-1; D perhaps matches TRBD1 (5 bases). Per germline, CDR1 SQVTM and CDR2 ANQGSEA. This CDR3 has 14 residues. V shed 3 bases and J shed 6 bases, with 15 bases lying between them. CDR3 DNA sequence: TGCAGCGTTGATACAAACAGGCTTTCCAATGAGCAGTTCTTC. This translates into CSVDTNRLSNEQFF.

This clonotype was recorded a few times. The rearrangement uses TRBV7-9 and TRBJ1-1; 7 bases fit TRBD1. The CDR3 runs 13 residues. V shed 5 bases and J 4 bases; nucleotides not matched to a gene: 4. The V gene's germline CDR1 is SEHNR and CDR2 FQNEAQ (reference sequence). The CDR3 region is CASSTRGGTEAFF. CDR3 DNA: TGTGCCAGCAGCACCAGGGGGGGCACTGAAGCTTTCTTT.

In its sample, this clonotype was seen a few times. This chain joins TRBV11-2 and TRBJ2-1; 11 positions agree with TRBD2. CDR3 size: 18 residues. The V gene end was trimmed by 2 bases and the J gene end by 4 bases; junction bases not matched to a gene: 10. Germline CDR1 and CDR2: SGHAT and FQNNGV. Written as DNA, the CDR3 is TGTGCCAGCAGCTTAAACACATTACTAGCGGGGGTTTACAATGAGCAGTTCTTC. It translates to CASSLNTLLAGVYNEQFF. Combining the CDR3 with reference TRBV11-2 and TRBJ2-1 gives the whole variable domain EAGVAQSPRYKIIEKRQSVAFWCNPISGHATLYWYQQILGQGPKLLIQFQNNGVVDDSQLPKDRFSAERLKGVDSTLKIQPAKLEDSAVYLCASSLNTLLAGVYNEQFFGPGTRLTVL.

The chain is built from TRBV11-2 and TRBJ2-3, with a weak D call TRBD2 (6 bases). CDR1 and CDR2 (germline): SGHAT, FQNNGV. The CDR3 is 13 amino acids. Trimming took off 6 bases at V and 5 bases at J, with 12 bases between the two ends. DNA for the CDR3: TGTGCCAGCAGACGCTTGGGGGGAGATACGCAGTATTTT. Its translation is CASRRLGGDTQYF.

This clonotype was detected only a few times. V usage is TRBV18 and J usage is TRBJ2-2, with 9 positions matching TRBD2. The V gene end was trimmed by 5 bases and the J gene end by 5 bases; junction bases not matched to a gene: 3. The CDR3 sequence is 14 residues long. Germline assignment: CDR1 KGHSH and CDR2 LQKENI. The CDR3 bases are TGTGCCAGCTCATCCAGCGGGGGGACCGGGGAGCTGTTTTTT. This translates into CASSSSGGTGELFF.

This chain uses TRBV2 with TRBJ2-1, with D possibly being TRBD1 (6 bases). Germline values: CDR1 SNHLY, CDR2 FYNNEI. The V end lost 4 bases, the J end lost 5 bases, and 12 bases lay between the germline ends. This CDR3 contains 14 residues. The CDR3, as DNA: TGTGCCAGCAGTGTATGGGGGCGAAACAATGAGCAGTTCTTC. Its translation: CASSVWGRNNEQFF.

The chain uses TRBV7-6 and TRBJ2-5, with no clear D. Trimming removed 5 bases at V and 4 bases at J, with 11 bases between. The CDR3 has 13 residues. Germline values: CDR1 SGHVS, CDR2 FNYEAQ. The DNA of the CDR3 is TGTGCCAGCAGCCGTGCCCGGAGAGAGACCCAGTACTTC. Its translation is CASSRARRETQYF.

The chain links TRBV20-1 to TRBJ2-5; D gene ambiguous. The CDR3 spans 14 residues. The germline gives CDR1 DFQATT, CDR2 SNEGSKA (reference sequence). Trimming stripped 3 bases from V and 0 bases from J, with 11 bases between. The CDR3 protein is CSASLGIYQETQYF. CDR3 DNA: TGCAGTGCTAGTTTGGGTATTTACCAAGAGACCCAGTACTTC.

V is TRBV15 and J is TRBJ1-6; TRBD1 aligns across 7 bases. The germline V gene encodes CDR1 LNHNV and CDR2 YYDKDF (reference sequence). The CDR3 is 15 amino acids. V lost 3 bases and J lost 13; bases outside the gene matches: 12. As DNA, the CDR3 is TGTGCCACCAGCAGGGGGGGGACAGAGGCTTTGCCCCTCCACTTT. Residues: CATSRGGTEALPLHF.

The J gene is TRBJ1-5, the V gene TRBV20-1, with TRBD1 matching 8 bases. V shed 0 bases, J shed 2 bases, and the junction held 9 bases outside the gene matches. The CDR3 is made up of 17 amino acids. Germline CDR1 DFQATT, CDR2 SNEGSKA (reference sequence). Here the CDR3 reads CSAREARGRDGNQPQHF. CDR3 in DNA: TGCAGTGCTAGAGAAGCCAGGGGGCGAGACGGCAATCAGCCCCAGCATTTT.

This clonotype appeared a few times. This chain uses TRBV4-2 with TRBJ2-2, with TRBD2 matching over 10 bases. This CDR3 contains 16 residues. V lost 2 bases and J lost 3; bases outside the gene matches: 3. Per the germline V gene, CDR1 is LGHNA and CDR2 is YNFKEQ. This CDR3 is CASSQLAGDHTGELFF. The CDR3 region has the DNA TGTGCCAGCAGCCAACTAGCGGGGGACCACACCGGGGAGCTGTTTTTT.